This TCR beta chain was identified in a study of blood T cell repertoires in COVID-19. Study information: Donors in the United States, Italy and Spain gave samples during acute or convalescent COVID-19. PBMCs, B-cell-depleted T cells, or T cells were the source of the cDNA or gDNA that made up the material.

There are 17 residues in the CDR3. Losses at the gene ends were 8 bases for V and 3 bases for J; bases not matched to a gene: 11. Germline loops: CDR1 LNHDA, CDR2 SQIVND (reference sequence). The authors' processing: Amplified reference gene primers provided the basis for estimating nucleated cell counts. Produced via immunoSEQ multiplex PCR; TCRdb's table is partial and in-frame only. The V and J calls and clone size are taken from that table; D and trimming were inferred from the DNA. The sample yields roughly 160,000 clones, roughly 80% seen once. J is TRBJ2-6 and V is TRBV19; TRBD1 matches 9 bases. Specimen: peripheral blood. This receptor was obtained from a woman aged 80 or over with COVID-19, enrolled during active disease. The CDR3 loop reads CASASGTGISGANVLTF. The CDR3 bases are TGTGCCAGTGCCTCCGGGACAGGGATTAGTGGGGCCAACGTCCTGACTTTC.